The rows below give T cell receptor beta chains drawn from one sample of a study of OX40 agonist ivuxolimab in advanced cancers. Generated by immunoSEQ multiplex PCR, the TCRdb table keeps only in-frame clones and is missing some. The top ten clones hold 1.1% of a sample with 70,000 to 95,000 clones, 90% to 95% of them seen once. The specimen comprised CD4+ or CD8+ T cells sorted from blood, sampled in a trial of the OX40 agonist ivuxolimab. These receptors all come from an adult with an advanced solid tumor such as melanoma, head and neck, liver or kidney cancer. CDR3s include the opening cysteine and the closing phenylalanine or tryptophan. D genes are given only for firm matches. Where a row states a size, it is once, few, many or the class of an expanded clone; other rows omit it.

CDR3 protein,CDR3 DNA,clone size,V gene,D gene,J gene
CASSLSGTGQETQYF,TGTGCCAGCAGTCTCTCCGGGACAGGACAAGAGACCCAGTACTTC,.,TRBV28,TRBD1,TRBJ2-5
CSVELIGQGRGYTF,TGCAGCGTTGAGCTTATAGGACAGGGACGAGGCTACACCTTC,few,TRBV29-1,TRBD1,TRBJ1-2
CASSSGQGRARGYTF,TGTGCCAGCAGTTCCGGACAGGGGAGGGCTAGGGGCTACACCTTC,once,TRBV28,TRBD1,TRBJ1-2
CASSIAEGLNTEAFF,TGCGCCAGCAGCATAGCGGAGGGCCTGAACACTGAAGCTTTCTTT,.,TRBV4-1,.,TRBJ1-1
CASRSDTAGGTEAFF,TGTGCCAGCAGATCGGACACAGCGGGTGGCACTGAAGCTTTCTTT,once,TRBV2,.,TRBJ1-1
CASKDRIYSNQPQHF,TGTGCCAGCAAAGACAGAATCTATAGCAATCAGCCCCAGCATTTT,.,TRBV2,.,TRBJ1-5
CASSSFEAGKQKQYF,TGTGCCAGCAGCTCCTTTGAGGCCGGGAAACAGAAGCAGTACTTC,.,TRBV7-9,.,TRBJ2-7
CASSSYGAQETQYF,TGCGCCAGCAGCTCCTATGGGGCCCAAGAGACCCAGTACTTC,.,TRBV5-1,.,TRBJ2-5
CASNQEKNTEAFF,TGTGCCAGCAACCAGGAGAAGAACACTGAAGCTTTCTTT,.,TRBV2,.,TRBJ1-1
CASSWDLRGFNEKLFF,TGTGCCAGCAGTTGGGATCTCAGGGGGTTCAATGAAAAACTGTTTTTT,.,TRBV28,TRBD1,TRBJ1-4
CASRGTGEGEQYF,TGTGCCAGCAGGGGGACAGGGGAAGGCGAGCAGTACTTC,once,TRBV2,TRBD1,TRBJ2-7
CASSLTSGGSNEQFF,TGTGCCAGCAGCTTGACTAGCGGGGGCTCGAATGAGCAGTTCTTC,.,TRBV7-2,TRBD2,TRBJ2-1
CASSLAGFLDNEQFF,TGTGCCAGCAGTTTGGCAGGGTTTTTGGACAATGAGCAGTTCTTC,.,TRBV28,.,TRBJ2-1
CASSERTLAVSYNEQFF,TGTGCCAGCAGTGAAAGAACCCTAGCGGTTTCCTACAATGAGCAGTTCTTC,.,TRBV6-1,TRBD2,TRBJ2-1
CASSRGLASDTQYF,TGTGCCAGCAGTCGGGGACTAGCGTCAGATACGCAGTATTTT,.,TRBV2,TRBD2,TRBJ2-3
CASKAAYYEQYF,TGTGCCAGCAAGGCAGCCTACTACGAGCAGTACTTC,.,TRBV2,.,TRBJ2-7
CAISESQRAAYEQYF,TGTGCCATCAGTGAGTCTCAGCGGGCTGCCTACGAGCAGTACTTC,.,TRBV10-3,.,TRBJ2-7
CASKAKSRAPNTEAFF,TGTGCCAGCAAAGCGAAAAGTCGGGCCCCGAACACTGAAGCTTTCTTT,.,TRBV2,.,TRBJ1-1
CASSLAPVGNTIYF,TGCGCCAGCAGCTTGGCCCCCGTAGGAAACACCATATATTTT,.,TRBV5-1,.,TRBJ1-3
CASSPPDRAHEQYF,TGTGCCAGCAGCCCGCCGGACAGGGCCCACGAGCAGTACTTC,.,TRBV28,TRBD1,TRBJ2-7
CASSLGGGTAIGTQYF,TGTGCCAGCAGTTTGGGTGGAGGGACCGCTATAGGGACCCAGTACTTC,.,TRBV28,.,TRBJ2-5
CASSQGTGGTDTQYF,TGTGCCAGCAGCCAAGGGACGGGGGGCACAGATACGCAGTATTTT,few,TRBV4-2,.,TRBJ2-3
CAISESGGGDTQYF,TGTGCCATCAGTGAATCGGGAGGCGGGGATACGCAGTATTTT,.,TRBV10-3,TRBD2,TRBJ2-3
CASTALQGGSEKLFF,TGCGCCAGCACCGCACTTCAGGGGGGAAGTGAAAAACTGTTTTTT,.,TRBV10-2,TRBD1,TRBJ1-4
CASSVGVGPTYEQYF,TGTGCCAGCAGCGTAGGCGTCGGCCCGACCTACGAGCAGTACTTC,.,TRBV9,.,TRBJ2-7
CASSFSGRAPTGELFF,TGTGCCAGCAGTTTTAGCGGGAGGGCCCCCACCGGGGAGCTGTTTTTT,.,TRBV28,TRBD2,TRBJ2-2
CASSLSGYEQYF,TGTGCCAGCAGCTTATCAGGCTACGAGCAGTACTTC,few,TRBV11-3,.,TRBJ2-7
CASSSPTPSSYNEQFF,TGTGCCAGCAGTTCCCCCACGCCTAGCTCCTACAATGAGCAGTTCTTC,once,TRBV28,.,TRBJ2-1
CASSHYEQYF,TGCGCCAGCAGCCATTACGAGCAGTACTTC,.,TRBV5-1,.,TRBJ2-7
CASSSSAQSYEQYF,TGTGCCAGCAGTTCTAGCGCCCAGAGCTACGAGCAGTACTTC,.,TRBV28,.,TRBJ2-7
CASTLTPGLAVEGNEQFF,TGTGCCAGCACCTTGACCCCGGGACTAGCGGTAGAAGGGAATGAGCAGTTCTTC,.,TRBV27,TRBD2,TRBJ2-1
CASSWDRQETQYF,TGTGCCAGCAGTTGGGACAGACAAGAGACCCAGTACTTC,.,TRBV27,TRBD1,TRBJ2-5
CASSPRTGVAGANVLTF,TGTGCCAGCAGCCCCCGGACAGGGGTCGCTGGGGCCAACGTCCTGACTTTC,.,TRBV11-3,TRBD1,TRBJ2-6
CASTVAEQYF,TGTGCCAGCACCGTAGCGGAGCAGTACTTC,.,TRBV6-8,.,TRBJ2-7
CSGTLFPANTEAFF,TGCAGCGGGACCCTTTTCCCAGCCAACACTGAAGCTTTCTTT,.,TRBV29-1,.,TRBJ1-1
CASSVGTAYGYTF,TGTGCCAGCAGCGTAGGGACAGCCTATGGCTACACCTTC,.,TRBV7-3,TRBD1,TRBJ1-2
CSVVIGTGGYEQYF,TGCAGCGTTGTCATCGGGACAGGGGGCTACGAGCAGTACTTC,.,TRBV29-1,TRBD1,TRBJ2-7
CASSAGTLSNQPQHF,TGTGCCAGCAGCGCTGGGACACTTAGCAATCAGCCCCAGCATTTT,.,TRBV9,.,TRBJ1-5
CASSYGPGGKAEAFF,TGTGCCAGCAGTTACGGGCCCGGGGGGAAGGCTGAAGCTTTCTTT,once,TRBV6-6,.,TRBJ1-1
CSVGPPLGLAGMYEQYF,TGCAGCGTTGGCCCCCCCCTGGGACTAGCGGGAATGTACGAGCAGTACTTC,.,TRBV29-1,TRBD2,TRBJ2-7
CATTVSNQPQHF,TGTGCCACGACCGTTAGCAATCAGCCCCAGCATTTT,.,TRBV28,.,TRBJ1-5
CASSAAGGREEQYF,TGTGCCAGTAGTGCCGCGGGGGGGCGGGAGGAACAGTACTTC,once,TRBV19,TRBD2,TRBJ2-7
CASSLEGGHYGYTF,TGTGCCAGCAGCTTAGAAGGTGGTCACTATGGCTACACCTTC,.,TRBV11-1,.,TRBJ1-2
CAWSVQNTPNEKLFF,TGTGCCTGGAGTGTCCAGAACACCCCTAATGAAAAACTGTTTTTT,once,TRBV30,.,TRBJ1-4
CAWKSLGDTQYF,TGTGCCTGGAAATCTTTAGGGGATACGCAGTATTTT,.,TRBV30,.,TRBJ2-3
CASSRGPSGQETQYF,TGCGCCAGCAGCCGTGGGCCCTCCGGGCAAGAGACCCAGTACTTC,.,TRBV5-1,.,TRBJ2-5
CASSLSQANEKLFF,TGTGCCAGCAGCTTGTCCCAGGCTAATGAAAAACTGTTTTTT,.,TRBV11-2,.,TRBJ1-4
CASIFSGIPYEQYF,TGTGCCAGCATTTTTAGCGGGATCCCCTACGAGCAGTACTTC,.,TRBV28,TRBD2,TRBJ2-7
CASSISETQYF,TGTGCCAGTAGTATATCCGAGACCCAGTACTTC,.,TRBV19,.,TRBJ2-5
CARKGRTYEQYF,TGCGCCAGGAAGGGACGGACCTACGAGCAGTACTTC,.,TRBV10-1,.,TRBJ2-7
CASSSEMNTEAFF,TGTGCCAGCAGCTCAGAAATGAACACTGAAGCTTTCTTT,.,TRBV5-6,.,TRBJ1-1
CASSPPETGNTGELFF,TGTGCCAGCTCACCACCGGAGACAGGGAACACCGGGGAGCTGTTTTTT,.,TRBV18,.,TRBJ2-2
CASSLDRGLGQPQHF,TGTGCCAGCTCACTGGACAGGGGGCTTGGTCAGCCCCAGCATTTT,once,TRBV18,TRBD1,TRBJ1-5
CAWIATDRNYGYTF,TGTGCCTGGATTGCCACTGACAGGAACTATGGCTACACCTTC,once,TRBV30,.,TRBJ1-2